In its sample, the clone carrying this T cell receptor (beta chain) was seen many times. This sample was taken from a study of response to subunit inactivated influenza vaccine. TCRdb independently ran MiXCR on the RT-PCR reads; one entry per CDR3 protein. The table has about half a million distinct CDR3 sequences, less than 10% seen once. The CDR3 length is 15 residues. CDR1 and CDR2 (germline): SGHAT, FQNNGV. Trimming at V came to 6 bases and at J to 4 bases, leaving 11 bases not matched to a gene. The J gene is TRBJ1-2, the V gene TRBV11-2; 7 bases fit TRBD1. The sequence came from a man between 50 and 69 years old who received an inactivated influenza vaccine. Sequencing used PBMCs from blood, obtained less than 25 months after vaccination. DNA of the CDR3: TGTGCCAGCAGACCTGGAGGGGGCGCGGGCTATGGCTACACCTTC. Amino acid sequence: CASRPGGGAGYGYTF.